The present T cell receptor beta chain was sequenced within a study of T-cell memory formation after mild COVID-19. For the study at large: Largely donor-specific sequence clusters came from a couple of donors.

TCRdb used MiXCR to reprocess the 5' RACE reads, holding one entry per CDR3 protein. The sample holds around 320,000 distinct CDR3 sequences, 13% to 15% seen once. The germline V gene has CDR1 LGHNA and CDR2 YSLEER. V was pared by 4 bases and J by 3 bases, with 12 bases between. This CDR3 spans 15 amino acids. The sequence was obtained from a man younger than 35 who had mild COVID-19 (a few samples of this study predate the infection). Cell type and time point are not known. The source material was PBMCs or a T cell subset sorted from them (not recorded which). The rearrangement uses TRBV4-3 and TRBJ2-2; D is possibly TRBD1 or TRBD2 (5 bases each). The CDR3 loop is CASSRDLPYTGELFF. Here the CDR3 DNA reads TGCGCCAGCAGCCGGGACCTACCCTACACCGGGGAGCTGTTTTTT.